This TCR beta chain was documented in a study of cytomegalovirus exposure and HLA in healthy donors. Study context: Counted in an early data release were some 81 million unique TCRs from HLA-typed donors.

To note about this clone: The antigen is unknown.

In the PCR, 60 Vbeta and 13 Jbeta primers were used. Libraries were prepared by immunoSEQ multiplex PCR; TCRdb keeps only in-frame clonotypes and omits some of them. The sample contains 100,000 to 150,000 clones, under 90% of which appear only once. Overall study findings and caveats: In a later analysis, an Asian-associated ancestry cluster reportedly showed fewer N-insertions than the roughly 700-donor mean.

What was sequenced was PBMCs. This clonotype originated in a woman in her thirties or forties in good health and CMV-seronegative.

For the CDR3, the DNA is TGCGCCAGCAGCCACCGGGACAGGGCCTACGAGCAGTACTTC. Protein: CASSHRDRAYEQYF. The chain carries TRBV4-3 and TRBJ2-7, with 9 nucleotides matching TRBD1. V was clipped by 3 bases and J by 2 bases; unmatched bases: 2. Germline V gives CDR1 LGHNA, CDR2 YSLEER. This CDR3 is built from 14 residues.